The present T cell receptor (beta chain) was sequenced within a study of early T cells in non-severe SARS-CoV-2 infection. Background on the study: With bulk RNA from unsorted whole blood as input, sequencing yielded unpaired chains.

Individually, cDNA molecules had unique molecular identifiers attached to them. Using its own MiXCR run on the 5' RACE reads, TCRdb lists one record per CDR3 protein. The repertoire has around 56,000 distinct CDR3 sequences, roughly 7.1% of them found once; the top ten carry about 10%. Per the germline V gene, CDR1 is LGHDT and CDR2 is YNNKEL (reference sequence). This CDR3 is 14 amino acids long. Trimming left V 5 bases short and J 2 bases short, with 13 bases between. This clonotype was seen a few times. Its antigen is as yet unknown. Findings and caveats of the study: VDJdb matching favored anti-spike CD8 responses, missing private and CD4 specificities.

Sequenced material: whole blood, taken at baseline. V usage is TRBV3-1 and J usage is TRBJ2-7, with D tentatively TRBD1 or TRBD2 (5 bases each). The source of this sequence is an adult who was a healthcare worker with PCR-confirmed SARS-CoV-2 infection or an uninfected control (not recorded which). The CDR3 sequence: CASSMGVRAYEQYF. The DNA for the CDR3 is TGTGCCAGCAGCATGGGGGTACGGGCCTACGAGCAGTACTTC.